This T cell receptor beta chain was sequenced in a study of blood T cell repertoires in COVID-19. Whole-study context: Acute and convalescent COVID-19 samples came from the United States, Italy and Spain.

TCRdb's copy holds only in-frame clones and misses some; the assay was immunoSEQ multiplex PCR. The sample contains around 280,000 clones, around 89% of which appear only once. Trimming cost V 0 bases and J 4 bases, with 10 bases left between them. Germline CDR1 reads GTSNPN; CDR2 reads SVGIG (reference sequence). The CDR3 covers 13 residues. Clinical histories supplied by participants themselves formed the basis of cohort assignment. The sequence derives from a woman aged 18 to 35 with acute COVID-19. Sequencing was done on a sample of PBMCs or T cells enriched from blood (not recorded which). V usage is TRBV30 and J usage is TRBJ2-7, with D perhaps TRBD2 (6 bases). CDR3 DNA: TGTGCCTGGAGTGTCCCCGGACTATACGAGCAGTACTTC. Translating it yields CAWSVPGLYEQYF.